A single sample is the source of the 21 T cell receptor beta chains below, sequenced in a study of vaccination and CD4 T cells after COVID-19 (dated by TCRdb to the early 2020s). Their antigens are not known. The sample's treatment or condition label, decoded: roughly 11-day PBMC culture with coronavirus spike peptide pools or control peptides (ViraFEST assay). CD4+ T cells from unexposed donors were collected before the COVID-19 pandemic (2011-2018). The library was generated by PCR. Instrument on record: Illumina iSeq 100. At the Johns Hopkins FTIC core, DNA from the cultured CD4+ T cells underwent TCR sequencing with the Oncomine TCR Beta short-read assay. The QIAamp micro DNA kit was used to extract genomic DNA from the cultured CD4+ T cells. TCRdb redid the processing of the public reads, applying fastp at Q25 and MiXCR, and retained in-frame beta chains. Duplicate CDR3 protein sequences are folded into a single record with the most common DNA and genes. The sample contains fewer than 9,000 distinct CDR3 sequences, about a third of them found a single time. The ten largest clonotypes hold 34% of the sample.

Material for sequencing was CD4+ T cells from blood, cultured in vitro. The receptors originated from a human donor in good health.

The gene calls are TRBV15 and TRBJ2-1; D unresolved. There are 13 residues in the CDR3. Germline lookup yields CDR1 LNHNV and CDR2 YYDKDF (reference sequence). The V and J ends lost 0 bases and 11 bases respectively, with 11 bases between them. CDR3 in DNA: TGTGCCACCAGCAGAGATCTCGGGCAGAAGCAGTTCTTC. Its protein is CATSRDLGQKQFF.

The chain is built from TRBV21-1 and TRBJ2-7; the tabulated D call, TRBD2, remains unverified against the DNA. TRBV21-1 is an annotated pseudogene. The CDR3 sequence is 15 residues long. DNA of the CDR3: TGTGCCAGCATTAAAAGTGGCAGGGCCACCTACGAGCAGTACTTC. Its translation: CASIKSGRATYEQYF.

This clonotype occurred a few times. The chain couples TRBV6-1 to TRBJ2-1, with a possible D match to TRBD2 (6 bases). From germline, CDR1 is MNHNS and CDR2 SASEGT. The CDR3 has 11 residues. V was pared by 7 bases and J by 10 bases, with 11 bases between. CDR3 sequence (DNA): TGTGCCAGCACGCGGGACTTGGAGCAGTTCTTC. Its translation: CASTRDLEQFF.

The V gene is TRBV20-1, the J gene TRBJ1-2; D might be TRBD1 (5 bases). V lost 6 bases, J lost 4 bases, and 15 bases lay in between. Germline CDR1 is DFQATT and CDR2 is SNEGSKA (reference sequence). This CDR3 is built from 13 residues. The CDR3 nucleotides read TGCAGTGCCCGACCGGGACTAATCTATGGCTACACCTTC. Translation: CSARPGLIYGYTF.

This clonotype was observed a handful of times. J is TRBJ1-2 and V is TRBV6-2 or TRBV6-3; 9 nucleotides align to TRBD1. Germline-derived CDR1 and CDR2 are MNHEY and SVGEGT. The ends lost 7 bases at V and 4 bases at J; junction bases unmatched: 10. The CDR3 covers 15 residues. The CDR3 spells CASNTRTGGSYGYTF. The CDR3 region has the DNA TGTGCCAGCAATACCCGAACAGGGGGCAGCTATGGCTACACCTTC.

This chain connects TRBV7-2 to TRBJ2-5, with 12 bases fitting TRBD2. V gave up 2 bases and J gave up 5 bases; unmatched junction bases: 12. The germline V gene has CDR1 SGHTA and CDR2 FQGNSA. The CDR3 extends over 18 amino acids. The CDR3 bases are TGTGCCAGCAGCTTAAGTCTAGCGGGAGGGCCGAGGGCGGAGACCCAGTACTTC. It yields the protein CASSLSLAGGPRAETQYF.

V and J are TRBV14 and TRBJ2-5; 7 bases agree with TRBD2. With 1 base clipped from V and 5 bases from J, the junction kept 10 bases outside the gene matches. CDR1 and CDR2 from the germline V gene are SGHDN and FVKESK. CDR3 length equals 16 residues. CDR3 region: CASSQGGGGSGETQYF. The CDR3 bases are TGTGCCAGCAGCCAAGGAGGTGGCGGGAGTGGTGAGACCCAGTACTTC. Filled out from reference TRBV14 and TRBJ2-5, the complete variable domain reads EAGVTQFPSHSVIEKGQTVTLRCDPISGHDNLYWYRRVMGKEIKFLLHFVKESKQDESGMPNNRFLAERTGGTYSTLKVQPAELEDSGVYFCASSQGGGGSGETQYFGPGTRLLVL.

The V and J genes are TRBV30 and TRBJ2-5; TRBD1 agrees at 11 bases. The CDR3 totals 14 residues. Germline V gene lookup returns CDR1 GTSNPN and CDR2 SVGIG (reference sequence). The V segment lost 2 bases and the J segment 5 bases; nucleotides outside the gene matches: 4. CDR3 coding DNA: TGTGCCTGGAGTAGATGGGACAGGGGGGAGACCCAGTACTTC. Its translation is CAWSRWDRGETQYF. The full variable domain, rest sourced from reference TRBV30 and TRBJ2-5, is SQTIHQWPATLVQPVGSPLSLECTVEGTSNPNLYWYRQAAGRGLQLLFYSVGIGQISSEVPQNLSASRPQDRQFILSSKKLLLSDSGFYLCAWSRWDRGETQYFGPGTRLLVL.

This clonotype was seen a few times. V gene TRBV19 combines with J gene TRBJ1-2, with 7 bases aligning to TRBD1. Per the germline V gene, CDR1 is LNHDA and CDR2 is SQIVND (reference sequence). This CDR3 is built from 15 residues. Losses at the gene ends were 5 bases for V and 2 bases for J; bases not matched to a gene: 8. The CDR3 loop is CASSFRDRGNYGYTF. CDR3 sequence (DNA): TGTGCCAGTAGTTTCCGGGACAGAGGCAACTATGGCTACACCTTC.

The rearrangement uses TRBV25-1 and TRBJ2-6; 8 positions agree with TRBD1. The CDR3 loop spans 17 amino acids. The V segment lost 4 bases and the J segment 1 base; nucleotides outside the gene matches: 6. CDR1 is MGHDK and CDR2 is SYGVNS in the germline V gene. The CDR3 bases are TGTGCCAGCAGTGGGACAGGGAGGTTTTCTGGGGCCAACGTCCTGACTTTC. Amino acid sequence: CASSGTGRFSGANVLTF.

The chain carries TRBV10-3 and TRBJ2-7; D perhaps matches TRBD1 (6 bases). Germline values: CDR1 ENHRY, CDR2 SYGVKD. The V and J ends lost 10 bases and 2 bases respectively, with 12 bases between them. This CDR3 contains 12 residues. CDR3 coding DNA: TGTGCCACAACAGGGATAACCTACGAGCAGTACTTC. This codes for CATTGITYEQYF.

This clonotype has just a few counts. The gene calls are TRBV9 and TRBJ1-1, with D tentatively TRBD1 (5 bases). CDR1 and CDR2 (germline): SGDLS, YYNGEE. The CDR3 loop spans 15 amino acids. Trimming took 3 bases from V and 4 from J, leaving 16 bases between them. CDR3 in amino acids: CASSAGGYGSTEAFF. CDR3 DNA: TGTGCCAGCAGCGCTGGGGGGTATGGTAGCACTGAAGCTTTCTTT.

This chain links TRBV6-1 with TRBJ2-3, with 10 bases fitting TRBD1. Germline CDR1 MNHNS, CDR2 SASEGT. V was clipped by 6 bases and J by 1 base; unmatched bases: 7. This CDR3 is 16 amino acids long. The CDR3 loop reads CASSLTGTGGTDTQYF. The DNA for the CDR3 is TGTGCCAGCAGCTTAACCGGGACAGGGGGCACAGATACGCAGTATTTT.

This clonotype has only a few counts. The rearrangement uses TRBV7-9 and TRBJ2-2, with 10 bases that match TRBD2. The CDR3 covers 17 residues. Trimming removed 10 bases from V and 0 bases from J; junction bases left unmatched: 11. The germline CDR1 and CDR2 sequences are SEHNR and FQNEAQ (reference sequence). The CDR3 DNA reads TGTGCCACTCGGGAGCTAGCGGGAGCGGCGAACACCGGGGAGCTGTTTTTT. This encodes CATRELAGAANTGELFF.

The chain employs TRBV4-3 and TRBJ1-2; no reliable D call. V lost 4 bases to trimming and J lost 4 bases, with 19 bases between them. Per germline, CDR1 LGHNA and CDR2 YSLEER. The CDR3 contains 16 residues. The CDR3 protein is CASSPHPRILGYGYTF. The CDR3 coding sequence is TGCGCCAGCAGCCCTCATCCGCGGATCCTGGGCTATGGCTACACCTTC.

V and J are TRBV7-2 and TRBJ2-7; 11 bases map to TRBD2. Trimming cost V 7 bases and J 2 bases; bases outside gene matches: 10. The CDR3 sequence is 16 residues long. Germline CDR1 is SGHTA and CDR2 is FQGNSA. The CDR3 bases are TGTGCCAGCACCCAAGCCCTAGCGGGAGGTGCCTACGAGCAGTACTTC. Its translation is CASTQALAGGAYEQYF.

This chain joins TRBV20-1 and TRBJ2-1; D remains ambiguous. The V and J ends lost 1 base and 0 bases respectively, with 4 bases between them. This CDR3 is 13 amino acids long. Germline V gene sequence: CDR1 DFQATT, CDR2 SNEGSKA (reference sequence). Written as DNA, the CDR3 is TGCAGTGCTAGAGCGGGCTCCTACAATGAGCAGTTCTTC. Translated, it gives CSARAGSYNEQFF.

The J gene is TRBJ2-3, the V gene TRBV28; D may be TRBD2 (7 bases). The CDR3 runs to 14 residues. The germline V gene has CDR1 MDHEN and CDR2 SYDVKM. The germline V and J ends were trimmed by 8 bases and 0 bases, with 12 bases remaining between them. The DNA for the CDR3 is TGTGCCAGCGGGGGGGGCGCTAGCACAGATACGCAGTATTTT. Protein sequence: CASGGGASTDTQYF.

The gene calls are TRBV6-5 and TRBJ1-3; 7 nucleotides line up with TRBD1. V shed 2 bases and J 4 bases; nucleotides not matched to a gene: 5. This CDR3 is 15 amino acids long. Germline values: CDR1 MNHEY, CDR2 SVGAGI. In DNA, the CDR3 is TGTGCCAGCAGTTACGCGACAGGGTCGGGAAACACCATATATTTT. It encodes CASSYATGSGNTIYF.

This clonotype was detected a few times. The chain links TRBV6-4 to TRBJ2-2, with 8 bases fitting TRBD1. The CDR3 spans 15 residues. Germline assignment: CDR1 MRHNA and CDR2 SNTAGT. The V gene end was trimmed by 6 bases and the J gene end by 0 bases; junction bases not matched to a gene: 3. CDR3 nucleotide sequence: TGTGCCAGCAGACCAGGGGGCGCGAACACCGGGGAGCTGTTTTTT. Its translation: CASRPGGANTGELFF.

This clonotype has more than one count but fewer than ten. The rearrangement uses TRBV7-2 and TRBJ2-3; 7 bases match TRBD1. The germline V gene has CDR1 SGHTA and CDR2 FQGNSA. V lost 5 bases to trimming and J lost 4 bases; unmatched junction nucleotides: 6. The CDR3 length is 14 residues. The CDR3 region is CASSPGQAADTQYF. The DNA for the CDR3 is TGTGCCAGCAGCCCAGGACAGGCGGCAGATACGCAGTATTTT.